Each of the 13 T cell receptor beta chains below was sequenced from the same sample in a study of blood T cell repertoires in COVID-19. Produced via immunoSEQ multiplex PCR; TCRdb's table is partial and in-frame only. Of around 270,000 clones listed, 85% to 90% are singletons. The material sequenced was peripheral blood. The receptors come from a man in his forties or fifties with acute or convalescent COVID-19.

This sequence joins TRBV19 and TRBJ1-6; 9 bases map to TRBD1. The CDR3 covers 14 residues. Germline CDR1 LNHDA, CDR2 SQIVND (reference sequence). The ends lost 7 bases at V and 8 bases at J; junction bases unmatched: 6. The DNA of the CDR3 is TGTGCCAGTAAAGGGCGGACAGGGGATTCACCCCTCCACTTT. As protein: CASKGRTGDSPLHF.

This clone was found once. The rearrangement links TRBV5-1 to TRBJ1-2, with 7 bases aligning to TRBD1. J gave up 6 bases and V 4 bases, and 6 bases lay outside the gene matches. The CDR3 contains 13 residues. Per germline, CDR1 SGHRS and CDR2 YFSETQ. The CDR3 protein is CASSPQGLDGYTF. CDR3 DNA sequence: TGCGCCAGCAGCCCACAGGGGTTGGATGGCTACACCTTC.

The chain employs TRBV18 and TRBJ1-1; 7 bases align to TRBD1. Germline CDR1 reads KGHSH; CDR2 reads LQKENI. The CDR3 consists of 16 residues. The V and J ends lost 6 bases and 4 bases, in that order; junction bases with no gene match: 14. DNA of the CDR3: TGTGCCAGCTCGTCCCAAGCGGGCAGGGGGAGCACTGAAGCTTTCTTT. Protein product: CASSSQAGRGSTEAFF.

This sequence joins TRBV27 and TRBJ2-7; D is uncertain. The CDR3 spans 14 residues. The germline V gene has CDR1 MNHEY and CDR2 SMNVEV (reference sequence). V was cut by 6 bases and J by 2 bases, with 14 bases left in between. The DNA of the CDR3 is TGTGCCAGCAGGAATCCCCGCAGAACCTACGAGCAGTACTTC. As protein: CASRNPRRTYEQYF.

This clone was detected a few times. The rearrangement links TRBV29-1 to TRBJ2-7; 7 bases map to TRBD1. The junction had 4 bases not matched to a gene; V was cut back by 5 bases and J by 6 bases. Germline lookup yields CDR1 SQVTM and CDR2 ANQGSEA. CDR3 length: 11 amino acids. The CDR3 sequence: CSVTTGAEQYF. CDR3 nucleotides: TGCAGCGTTACCACAGGGGCCGAGCAGTACTTC.

The rearrangement links TRBV9 to TRBJ2-3, with 7 bases that match TRBD2. J gave up 2 bases and V 0 bases, and 6 bases lay outside the gene matches. Germline lookup yields CDR1 SGDLS and CDR2 YYNGEE. The CDR3 runs 16 residues. The CDR3 sequence: CASSVGGGGPTDTQYF. The CDR3 DNA reads TGTGCCAGCAGCGTAGGGGGCGGGGGACCCACAGATACGCAGTATTTT.

CDR3 region: CASSQGPDRDGYTF. The CDR3 nucleotides are TGTGCCAGCAGCCAGGGCCCTGACCGGGATGGCTACACCTTC. The chain carries TRBV5-6 and TRBJ1-2, with D maybe TRBD1 (5 bases). Per germline, CDR1 SGHDT and CDR2 YYEEEE. Trimming left V 4 bases short and J 6 bases short, with 16 bases between. This CDR3 contains 14 residues.

The V gene is TRBV25-1, the J gene TRBJ1-1, with a tentative D call TRBD1 (5 bases). The CDR3 has 15 residues. The germline V gene encodes CDR1 MGHDK and CDR2 SYGVNS. V shed 7 bases and J shed 5 bases, with 20 bases lying between them. In nucleotides, the CDR3 is TGTGCCAGCAACCCCACAGGCATAAGAATAACTGAAGCTTTCTTT. Translating gives CASNPTGIRITEAFF.

The rearrangement uses TRBV24-1 and TRBJ1-6; perhaps TRBD1 as D (6 bases). Germline CDR1 and CDR2: KGHDR and SFDVKD. Trimming shortened V by 5 bases and J by 0 bases, and 13 bases separated the two germline ends. CDR3 size: 17 residues. The CDR3 here is CATSGGQTSSYNSPLHF. The CDR3 region has the DNA TGTGCCACCAGTGGAGGACAGACGAGCTCCTATAATTCACCCCTCCACTTT.

This sequence joins TRBV6-4 and TRBJ1-6; the match to TRBD1 covers 9 bases. Trimming removed 4 bases from V and 6 bases from J; junction bases left unmatched: 4. Germline-derived CDR1 and CDR2 are MRHNA and SNTAGT. This CDR3 is 15 amino acids long. CDR3 in DNA: TGTGCCAGCAGTGTTATGACAGGGGGTAATTCACCCCTCCACTTT. Protein sequence: CASSVMTGGNSPLHF.

The V gene is TRBV9, the J gene TRBJ1-2; D perhaps matches TRBD1 (6 bases). Per the germline V gene, CDR1 is SGDLS and CDR2 is YYNGEE. Trimming removed 0 bases from V and 6 bases from J, with 15 bases in between. This CDR3 is 15 amino acids long. DNA for the CDR3: TGTGCCAGCAGCGTAGCTTCAGGGGAAAATCATGGCTACACCTTC. Translating gives CASSVASGENHGYTF.

J is TRBJ1-2 and V is TRBV4-2; 7 bases agree with TRBD1. This CDR3 has 14 amino acids. V was pared by 3 bases and J by 4 bases, with 5 bases of the junction left unmatched. Germline CDR1 reads LGHNA; CDR2 reads YNFKEQ. The CDR3 bases are TGTGCCAGCAGCCAGGGGACAGATAGCTATGGCTACACCTTC. Protein product: CASSQGTDSYGYTF.

This clone was detected a few times. In the same sample, other DNA sequences code for this CDR3. This chain joins TRBV18 and TRBJ2-6; D remains unclear. Germline V CDR1 and CDR2: KGHSH, LQKENI. Trimming took 3 bases from V and 0 from J, leaving 3 bases between them. The CDR3 totals 14 residues. DNA for the CDR3: TGTGCCAGCTCACCTAGCTCTGGGGCCAACGTCCTGACTTTC. Translation: CASSPSSGANVLTF.